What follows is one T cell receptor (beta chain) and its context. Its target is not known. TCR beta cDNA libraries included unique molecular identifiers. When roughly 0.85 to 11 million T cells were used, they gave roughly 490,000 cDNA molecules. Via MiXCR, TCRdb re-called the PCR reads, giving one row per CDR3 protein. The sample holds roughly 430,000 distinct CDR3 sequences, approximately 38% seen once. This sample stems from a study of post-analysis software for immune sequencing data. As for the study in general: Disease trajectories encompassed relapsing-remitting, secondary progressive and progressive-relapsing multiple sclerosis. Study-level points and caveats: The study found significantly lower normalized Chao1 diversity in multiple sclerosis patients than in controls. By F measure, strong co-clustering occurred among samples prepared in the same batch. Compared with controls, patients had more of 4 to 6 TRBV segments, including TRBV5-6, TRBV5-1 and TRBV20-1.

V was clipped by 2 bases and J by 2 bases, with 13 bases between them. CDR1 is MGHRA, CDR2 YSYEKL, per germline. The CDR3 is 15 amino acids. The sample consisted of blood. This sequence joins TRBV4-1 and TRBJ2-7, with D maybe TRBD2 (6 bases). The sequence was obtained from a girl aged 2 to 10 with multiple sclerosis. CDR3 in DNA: TGCGCCAGCAGCCAATTCCAGGAGGGAACCTACGAGCAGTACGTC. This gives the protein CASSQFQEGTYEQYV.